This T cell receptor beta chain stems from a study of blood T cells in healthy people across ages. This clonotype showed up just a few times. The junction and the germline gene differ at one end; a read error may be behind it. Combining a sample-barcoded 5' primer with a J-beta primer mix, a second PCR ran for about 6 to 12 cycles. In TCRdb, the 5' RACE reads were re-called with MiXCR into one record per CDR3 protein. Among 1.5 million to 2 million distinct CDR3 sequences, 25% to 30% were seen once, and the ten largest hold roughly 8%. The clonotype comes from a woman in her 30s in good health. The specimen was blood.

The CDR3 DNA reads as TGTGCCGGCAGTCGAGACAGGGATTACGAGCAGTACTTC. It codes for CAGSRDRDYEQYF. The V and J genes are TRBV6-6 and TRBJ2-7; 7 positions match TRBD1. The germline V gene encodes CDR1 MNHNY and CDR2 SVGAGI (reference sequence). The CDR3 has 13 amino acids.